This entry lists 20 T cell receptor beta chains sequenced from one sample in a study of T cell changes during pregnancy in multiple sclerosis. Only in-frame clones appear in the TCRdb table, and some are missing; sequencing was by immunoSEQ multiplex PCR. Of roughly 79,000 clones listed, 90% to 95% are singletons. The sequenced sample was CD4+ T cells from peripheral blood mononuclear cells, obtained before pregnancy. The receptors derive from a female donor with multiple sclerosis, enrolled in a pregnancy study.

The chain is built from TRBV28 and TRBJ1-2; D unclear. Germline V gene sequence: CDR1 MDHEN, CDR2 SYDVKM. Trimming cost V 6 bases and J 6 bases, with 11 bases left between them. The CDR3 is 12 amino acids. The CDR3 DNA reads TGTGCCAGCAGCGAACGAGAGGATGGCTACACCTTC. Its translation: CASSEREDGYTF.

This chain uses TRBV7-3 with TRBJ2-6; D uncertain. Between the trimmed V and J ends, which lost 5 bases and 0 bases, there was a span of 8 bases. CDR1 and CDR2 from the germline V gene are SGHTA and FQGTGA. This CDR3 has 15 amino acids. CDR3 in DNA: TGTGCCAGCAGCCTGAGATCCTCTGGGGCCAACGTCCTGACTTTC. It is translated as CASSLRSSGANVLTF.

CDR3 loop: CASSLKGGSSSTDTQYF. CDR3 bases: TGTGCCAGCAGCTTAAAAGGAGGGTCCTCTAGCACAGATACGCAGTATTTT. This chain links TRBV7-3 with TRBJ2-3; tentatively, D is TRBD2 (6 bases). The germline V gene encodes CDR1 SGHTA and CDR2 FQGTGA. This CDR3 is 17 amino acids long. V gave up 1 base and J gave up 0 bases, with 14 bases separating them.

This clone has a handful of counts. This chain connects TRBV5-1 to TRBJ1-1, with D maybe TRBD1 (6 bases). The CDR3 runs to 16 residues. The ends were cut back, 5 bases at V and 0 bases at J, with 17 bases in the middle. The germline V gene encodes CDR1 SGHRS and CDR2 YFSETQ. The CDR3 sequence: CASSSGQKSMNTEAFF. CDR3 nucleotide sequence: TGCGCCAGCAGTTCCGGACAGAAATCCATGAACACTGAAGCTTTCTTT.

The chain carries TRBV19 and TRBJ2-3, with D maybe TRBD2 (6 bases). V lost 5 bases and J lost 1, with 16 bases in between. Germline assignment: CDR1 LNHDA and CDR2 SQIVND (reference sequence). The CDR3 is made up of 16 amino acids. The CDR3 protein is CASSPPLGLGTDTQYF. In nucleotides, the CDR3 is TGTGCCAGTAGTCCACCCCTGGGACTCGGCACAGATACGCAGTATTTT.

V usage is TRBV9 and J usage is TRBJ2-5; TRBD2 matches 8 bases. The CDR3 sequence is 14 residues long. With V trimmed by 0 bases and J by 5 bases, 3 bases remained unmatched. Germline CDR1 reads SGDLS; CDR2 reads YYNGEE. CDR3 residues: CASSVGGGYETQYF. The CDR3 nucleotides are TGTGCCAGCAGCGTAGGCGGGGGGTATGAGACCCAGTACTTC.

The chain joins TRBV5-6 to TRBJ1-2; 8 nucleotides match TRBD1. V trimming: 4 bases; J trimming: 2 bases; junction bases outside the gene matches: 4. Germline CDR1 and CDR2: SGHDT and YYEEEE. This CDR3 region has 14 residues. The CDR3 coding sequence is TGTGCCAGCAGCCCGGACAGGGAAAACTATGGCTACACCTTC. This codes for CASSPDRENYGYTF. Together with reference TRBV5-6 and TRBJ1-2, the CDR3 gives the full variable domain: DAGVTQSPTHLIKTRGQQVTLRCSPKSGHDTVSWYQQALGQGPQFIFQYYEEEERQRGNFPDRFSGHQFPNYSSELNVNALLLGDSALYLCASSPDRENYGYTFGSGTRLTVV.

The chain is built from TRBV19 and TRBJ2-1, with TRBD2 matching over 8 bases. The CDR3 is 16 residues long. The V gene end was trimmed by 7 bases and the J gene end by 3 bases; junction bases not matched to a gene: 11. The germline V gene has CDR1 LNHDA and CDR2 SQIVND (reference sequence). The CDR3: CASNPFSGDNYNEQFF. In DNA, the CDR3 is TGTGCCAGTAACCCTTTTAGCGGGGATAACTACAATGAGCAGTTCTTC.

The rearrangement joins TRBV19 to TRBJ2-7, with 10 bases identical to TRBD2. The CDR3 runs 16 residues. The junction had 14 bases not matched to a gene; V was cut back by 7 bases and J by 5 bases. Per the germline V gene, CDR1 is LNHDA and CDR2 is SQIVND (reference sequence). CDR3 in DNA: TGTGCCAGTAATCTAGCTAGCGGGAGTGGCGCGGACGAGCAGTACTTC. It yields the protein CASNLASGSGADEQYF.

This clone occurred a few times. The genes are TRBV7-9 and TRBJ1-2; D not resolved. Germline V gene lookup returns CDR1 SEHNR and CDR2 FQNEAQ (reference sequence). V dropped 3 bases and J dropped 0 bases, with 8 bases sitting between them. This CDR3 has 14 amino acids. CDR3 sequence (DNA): TGTGCCAGCAGCTTCGGCAGCGCTAACTATGGCTACACCTTC. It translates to CASSFGSANYGYTF.

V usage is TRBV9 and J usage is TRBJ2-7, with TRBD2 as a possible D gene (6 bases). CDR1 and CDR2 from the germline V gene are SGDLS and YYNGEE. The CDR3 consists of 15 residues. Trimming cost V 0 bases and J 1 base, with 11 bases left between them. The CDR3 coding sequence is TGTGCCAGCAGCGTAGAGGCGGGGAAATCCTACGAGCAGTACTTC. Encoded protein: CASSVEAGKSYEQYF.

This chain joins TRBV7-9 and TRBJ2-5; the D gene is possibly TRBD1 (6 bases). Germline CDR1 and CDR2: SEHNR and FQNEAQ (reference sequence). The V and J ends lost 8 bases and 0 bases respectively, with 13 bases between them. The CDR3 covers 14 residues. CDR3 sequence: CASVGGQYQETQYF. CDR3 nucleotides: TGTGCCAGCGTAGGCGGACAGTACCAAGAGACCCAGTACTTC.

The CDR3 loop reads CASTPSRRASEAFF. The CDR3 DNA reads as TGTGCCAGCACCCCAAGTCGCAGGGCGTCCGAAGCTTTCTTT. The V gene is TRBV13, the J gene TRBJ1-1; possible D gene TRBD1, 5 bases. Germline V gene lookup returns CDR1 PRHDT and CDR2 FYEKMQ (reference sequence). The V end lost 7 bases, the J end lost 8 bases, and 20 bases lay between the germline ends. The CDR3 runs 14 residues.

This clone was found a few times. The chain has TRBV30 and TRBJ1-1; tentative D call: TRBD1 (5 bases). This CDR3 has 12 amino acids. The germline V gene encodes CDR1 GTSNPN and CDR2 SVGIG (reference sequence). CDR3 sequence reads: CARGKGNTEAFF. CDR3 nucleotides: TGTGCTCGGGGGAAAGGGAACACTGAAGCTTTCTTT.

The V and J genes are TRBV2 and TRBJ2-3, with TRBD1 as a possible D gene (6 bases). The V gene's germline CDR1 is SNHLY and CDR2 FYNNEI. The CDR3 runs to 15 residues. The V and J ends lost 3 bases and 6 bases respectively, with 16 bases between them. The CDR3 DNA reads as TGTGCCAGCAGTGAGAGTACAGGGTTACGGGATACGCAGTATTTT. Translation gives CASSESTGLRDTQYF. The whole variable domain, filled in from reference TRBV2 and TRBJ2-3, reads EPEVTQTPSHQVTQMGQEVILRCVPISNHLYFYWYRQILGQKVEFLVSFYNNEISEKSEIFDDQFSVERPDGSNFTLKIRSTKLEDSAMYFCASSESTGLRDTQYFGPGTRLTVL.

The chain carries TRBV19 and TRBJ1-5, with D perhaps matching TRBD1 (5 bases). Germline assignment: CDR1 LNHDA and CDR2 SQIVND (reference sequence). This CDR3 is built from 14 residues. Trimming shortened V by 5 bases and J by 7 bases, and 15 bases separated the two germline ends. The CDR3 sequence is CASSLWTIGQPQHF. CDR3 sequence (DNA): TGTGCCAGTAGTCTGTGGACAATCGGGCAGCCCCAGCATTTT.

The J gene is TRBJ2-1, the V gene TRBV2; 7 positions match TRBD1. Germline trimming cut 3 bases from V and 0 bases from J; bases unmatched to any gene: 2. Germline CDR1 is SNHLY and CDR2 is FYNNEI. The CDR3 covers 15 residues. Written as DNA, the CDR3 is TGTGCCAGCAGTGATCAGGGGGTCTCCTACAATGAGCAGTTCTTC. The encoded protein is CASSDQGVSYNEQFF.

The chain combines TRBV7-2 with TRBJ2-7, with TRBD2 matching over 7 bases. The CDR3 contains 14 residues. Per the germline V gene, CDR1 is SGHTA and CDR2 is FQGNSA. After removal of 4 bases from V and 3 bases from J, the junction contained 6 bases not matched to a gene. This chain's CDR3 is CASSSSSGHYEQYF. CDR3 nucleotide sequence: TGTGCCAGCAGCTCCTCTAGCGGCCACTACGAGCAGTACTTC. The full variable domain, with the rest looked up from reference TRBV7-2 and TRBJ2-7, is GAGVSQSPSNKVTEKGKDVELRCDPISGHTALYWYRQSLGQGLEFLIYFQGNSAPDKSGLPSDRFSAERTGGSVSTLTIQRTQQEDSAVYLCASSSSSGHYEQYFGPGTRLTVT.

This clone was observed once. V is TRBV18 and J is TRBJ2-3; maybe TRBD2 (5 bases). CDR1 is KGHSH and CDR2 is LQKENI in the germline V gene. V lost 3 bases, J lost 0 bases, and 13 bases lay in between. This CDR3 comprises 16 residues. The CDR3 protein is CASSPRGWASTDTQYF. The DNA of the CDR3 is TGTGCCAGCTCACCGAGAGGGTGGGCTAGCACAGATACGCAGTATTTT.

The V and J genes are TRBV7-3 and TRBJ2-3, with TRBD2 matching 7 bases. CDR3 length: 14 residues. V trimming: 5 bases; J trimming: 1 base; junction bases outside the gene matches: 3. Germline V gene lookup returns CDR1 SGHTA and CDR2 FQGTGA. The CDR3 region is CASSPRGGTDTQYF. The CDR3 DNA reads TGTGCCAGCAGCCCCCGGGGGGGCACAGATACGCAGTATTTT.